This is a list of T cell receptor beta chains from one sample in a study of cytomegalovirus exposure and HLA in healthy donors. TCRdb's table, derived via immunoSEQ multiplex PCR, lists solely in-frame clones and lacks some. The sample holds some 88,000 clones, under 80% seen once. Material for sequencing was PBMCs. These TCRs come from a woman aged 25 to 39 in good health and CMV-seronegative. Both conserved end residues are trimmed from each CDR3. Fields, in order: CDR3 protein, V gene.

ASSSRVLSDEQF TRBV13
ASSQPPEGGPYEQY TRBV4-2
ASSFGVLYEQY TRBV11-3
ASSPGQGRGAF TRBV4-1
ASSQTGAGELF TRBV7-2
ASSQVVQAGVTDTQY TRBV4-1
AIRGAGGDYGYT TRBV10-3
ASSSGTGVARNTEAF TRBV27
ASSEQGSNQPQH TRBV5-1
ASSSADSGNTIY TRBV5-1
ASSPGRVDNSPLH TRBV18
ASTGRQGSTDTQY TRBV11-1
SVGDAF TRBV29-1
ASSLGGQWTQY TRBV7-2
ASSPGRGGDGYT TRBV18
ASSLPRDSISYEQY TRBV11-1
ASSNAAGDGANVLT TRBV19
ASRQDSGNTIY TRBV6-6
ASSEQGYNSPLN TRBV2
ASSQVGVGRRN TRBV4-1
ASSPRVAYFNEQF TRBV6-5
ASSEGQNIGNTIY TRBV2
ASSLSRNNEQF TRBV5-1
ASKVRGRSYEQY TRBV7-9
ASSPIGTGKETQY TRBV6-5
ASSVDIRKPQH TRBV6-5
ASSLWATSGYNEQF TRBV11-2
ASSGGAVHNEQF TRBV2
ASSQVESYGYT TRBV4-2
ASRTLAYSYNEQF TRBV6-5
TSSQGTPLPDTQY TRBV1
AREGPGNISWMNTEAF TRBV25-1
ASLAWTGYGYT TRBV28
ASRQGQANEKLF TRBV6-5
ASSVFSGGALETQY TRBV19
ASSSPGQGSYEQY TRBV28
ASSLGAGFYGYT TRBV7-9
ASNQRSGVGEQY TRBV2
ASSLEDPAGGYT TRBV5-4
ASSGTVGVGTQY TRBV2
AIMYGPGANVLT TRBV10-3
ASSPQRTGRGSTEAF TRBV18
ASSPTTDRVTQY TRBV5-1